The TCR beta chain described here comes from a study of cytomegalovirus exposure and HLA in healthy donors. The study ran its PCR with 60 Vbeta and 13 Jbeta primers. Produced via immunoSEQ multiplex PCR; TCRdb's table is partial and in-frame only. The data contain 130,000 or so clones, approximately 82% of them singletons. The study, taken as a whole, reports: Three CMV-associated chains proved CMV antigen-specific in vitro. HLA allele associations emerged for 16,951 TCR beta sequences in a later analysis, at 0.05 false discovery rate. Reportedly, a later analysis found an Asian-associated ancestry cluster had fewer N-insertions than the approximately 670-donor mean. Upon later analysis, TCR association rates were observed to vary by HLA locus, being highest for DRB1 and lowest for HLA-C.

Germline V gene data show CDR1 as MGHDK and CDR2 as SYGVNS. CDR3 length equals 17 residues. V dropped 4 bases and J dropped 1; count of bases not matched to a gene: 9. About this clone itself: Its antigen remains unidentified.

This sequence joins TRBV25-1 and TRBJ2-3; TRBD1 matches 9 bases. Specimen: PBMCs. This receptor was obtained from a woman aged 18 to 35 in good health and CMV-seropositive. The CDR3 coding sequence is TGTGCCAGCAGTGGTCGCCCCCGGGACAGGGGCACAGATACGCAGTATTTT. This codes for CASSGRPRDRGTDTQYF.